One and the same sample provided the 26 T cell receptor beta chains below, sequenced in a study of shared clonotypes between healthy human individuals. Sequenced by immunoSEQ multiplex PCR; TCRdb stores in-frame clones only, minus some. The data show around 2.1 million clones, about 92% seen once. Positive CCR7 selection of CD45RO-negative cells yielded the naive CD8 cells, and terminally differentiated effector memory CD45RA+ cells were excluded. The sequenced sample was naive CD8+ T cells from PBMCs. The receptor set was obtained from a young man in good health. Some clones in this sample may be carry-over from other donors' samples.

The gene calls are TRBV28 and TRBJ2-1; no clear D. CDR1 is MDHEN, CDR2 SYDVKM, per germline. The CDR3 consists of 14 residues. The V and J ends lost 7 bases and 7 bases respectively, with 17 bases between them. Here the CDR3 DNA reads TGTGCCAGCACCCTGGGCCTCCCGCGAAATGAGCAGTTCTTC. Translated: CASTLGLPRNEQFF.

Here the CDR3 DNA reads TGTGCCAGCAGTGTACCCGACAGGGCCCCCTACAATGAGCAGTTCTTC. This codes for CASSVPDRAPYNEQFF. The chain uses TRBV25-1 and TRBJ2-1; 7 bases align to TRBD1. This CDR3 contains 16 residues. V was pared by 4 bases and J by 2 bases, with 8 bases of the junction left unmatched. Germline values: CDR1 MGHDK, CDR2 SYGVNS.

This sequence joins TRBV19 and TRBJ1-2, with D hard to call. The germline CDR1 and CDR2 sequences are LNHDA and SQIVND (reference sequence). The CDR3 is 13 residues long. The ends were cut back, 2 bases at V and 6 bases at J, with 10 bases in the middle. The CDR3 DNA reads as TGTGCCAGTAGTATATCAACAGTGAATGGCTACACCTTC. Its translation: CASSISTVNGYTF.

V usage is TRBV28 and J usage is TRBJ1-5, with D hard to call. The CDR3 covers 14 residues. The V gene's germline CDR1 is MDHEN and CDR2 SYDVKM. Trimming cost V 6 bases and J 3 bases, with 12 bases left between them. The CDR3 loop is CASSLDGNNQPQHF. DNA of the CDR3: TGTGCCAGCAGCTTAGACGGGAACAATCAGCCCCAGCATTTT.

The chain recombines TRBV5-1 with TRBJ2-1, with D possibly matching TRBD1 (5 bases). Germline V gene lookup returns CDR1 SGHRS and CDR2 YFSETQ. The ends were cut back, 7 bases at V and 5 bases at J, with 10 bases in the middle. The CDR3 runs to 12 residues. CDR3 sequence reads: CASGWGNNEQFF. CDR3 DNA sequence: TGCGCCAGCGGATGGGGCAACAATGAGCAGTTCTTC.

The chain carries TRBV5-6 and TRBJ1-5; D not resolved. The CDR3 covers 14 residues. V was pared by 1 base and J by 3 bases, with 8 bases between. Per germline, CDR1 SGHDT and CDR2 YYEEEE. CDR3 in amino acids: CASSLKGYNQPQHF. CDR3 nucleotide sequence: TGTGCCAGCAGCTTGAAAGGGTACAATCAGCCCCAGCATTTT.

As concerns this clone: Other DNA sequences in the sample encode the same CDR3. The gene calls are TRBV27 and TRBJ1-3; D uncertain. This CDR3 has 13 amino acids. V was trimmed by 5 bases and J by 4 bases, leaving 9 bases between them. In germline, CDR1 is MNHEY, CDR2 SMNVEV (reference sequence). Written as DNA, the CDR3 is TGTGCCAGCAGTCTACGGGCAGGAAACACCATATATTTT. Translating it yields CASSLRAGNTIYF.

This chain joins TRBV9 and TRBJ1-3; 8 bases align to TRBD1. Germline V lookup: CDR1 SGDLS, CDR2 YYNGEE. This CDR3 has 17 residues. The V and J ends lost 3 bases and 0 bases, in that order; junction bases with no gene match: 8. The CDR3 sequence: CASSDRTGPASGNTIYF. In nucleotides, the CDR3 is TGTGCCAGCAGCGACCGGACAGGGCCCGCCTCTGGAAACACCATATATTTT.

The rearrangement links TRBV27 to TRBJ2-7, with TRBD1 matching 12 bases. The CDR3 spans 16 residues. J lost 6 bases, V lost 6 bases, and 12 bases had no gene match. Germline CDR1 is MNHEY and CDR2 is SMNVEV (reference sequence). In DNA form, the CDR3 reads TGTGCCAGCAGAAGTCACCCCGGGACAGGGGGCTGCGAGCAGTACTTC. It codes for CASRSHPGTGGCEQYF.

This clone was seen a single time. CDR3 bases: TGTGCCAGCAGCTCCCTACGCGTGTCGGGCCATCATAAAAACATTCAGTACTTC. The encoded protein is CASSSLRVSGHHKNIQYF. The chain employs TRBV11-2 and TRBJ2-4; no clear D gene. The germline gives CDR1 SGHAT, CDR2 FQNNGV. V was trimmed by 4 bases and J by 4 bases, leaving 23 bases between them. The CDR3 sequence is 18 residues long.

Turning to this clone: Other DNA sequences from this sample encode an identical CDR3 as well. The chain has TRBV19 and TRBJ1-5; D remains ambiguous. The length of the CDR3 is 12 residues. Germline loops: CDR1 LNHDA, CDR2 SQIVND (reference sequence). V lost 4 bases and J lost 4, with 5 bases in between. The CDR3: CASSRTNQPQHF. DNA of the CDR3: TGTGCCAGTAGTAGAACTAATCAGCCCCAGCATTTT.

The table lists this clone with a count of one. V and J are TRBV12-5 and TRBJ2-3, with D uncertain. This CDR3 has 13 amino acids. V was shortened by 6 bases and J by 6 bases, with 13 bases between the two germline ends. The germline CDR1 and CDR2 sequences are LGHNT and FRNRAP. The CDR3 protein is CASGFMPRDTQYF. CDR3 sequence (DNA): TGTGCTAGTGGCTTCATGCCGCGGGATACGCAGTATTTT.

The V gene is TRBV27, the J gene TRBJ1-2; 10 bases align to TRBD1. This CDR3 region has 13 residues. V was pared by 5 bases and J by 8 bases, with 5 bases of the junction left unmatched. Germline V gene data show CDR1 as MNHEY and CDR2 as SMNVEV (reference sequence). As DNA, the CDR3 is TGTGCCAGCAGTCTCAGGGACAGGGGAGGCTACACCTTC. Its protein is CASSLRDRGGYTF.

The chain is built from TRBV2 and TRBJ2-7; D is ambiguous. Per germline, CDR1 SNHLY and CDR2 FYNNEI. This CDR3 is 14 amino acids long. The germline V and J ends were trimmed by 2 bases and 2 bases, with 10 bases remaining between them. The CDR3 nucleotides are TGTGCCAGCAGTGAACCTTGGCGAACCTACGAGCAGTACTTC. It encodes CASSEPWRTYEQYF. The complete variable domain, with remaining parts taken from reference TRBV2 and TRBJ2-7, reads EPEVTQTPSHQVTQMGQEVILRCVPISNHLYFYWYRQILGQKVEFLVSFYNNEISEKSEIFDDQFSVERPDGSNFTLKIRSTKLEDSAMYFCASSEPWRTYEQYFGPGTRLTVT.

This chain links TRBV6-5 with TRBJ1-1; unclear D gene. This CDR3 region has 15 residues. Germline CDR1 is MNHEY and CDR2 is SVGAGI. Trimming removed 2 bases from V and 0 bases from J, with 10 bases in between. As DNA, the CDR3 is TGTGCCAGCAGTTACCGTCAGAGTTTGAACACTGAAGCTTTCTTT. Translating it yields CASSYRQSLNTEAFF.

The sample holds one count of this clone. V is TRBV15 and J is TRBJ2-6, with 9 nucleotides matching TRBD1. V lost 0 bases, J lost 1 base, and 7 bases stayed unmatched. Per germline, CDR1 LNHNV and CDR2 YYDKDF (reference sequence). The CDR3 length is 19 residues. DNA of the CDR3: TGTGCCACCAGCAGAGATTTGGGACAGGGAAGATCTGGGGCCAACGTCCTGACTTTC. This sequence encodes CATSRDLGQGRSGANVLTF. The variable domain in full, with the rest retrieved from reference TRBV15 and TRBJ2-6, is DAMVIQNPRYQVTQFGKPVTLSCSQTLNHNVMYWYQQKSSQAPKLLFHYYDKDFNNEADTPDNFQSRRPNTSFCFLDIRSPGLGDTAMYLCATSRDLGQGRSGANVLTFGAGSRLTVL.

Regarding this clone: This CDR3 is also generated by other DNA sequences in the sample. J is TRBJ2-7 and V is TRBV27, with TRBD1 matching 7 bases. V shed 5 bases and J 3 bases; nucleotides not matched to a gene: 7. CDR3 length: 14 residues. From germline, CDR1 is MNHEY and CDR2 SMNVEV (reference sequence). CDR3 DNA: TGTGCCAGCAGTCCGAGGACAGGCCACTACGAGCAGTACTTC. Amino acids: CASSPRTGHYEQYF.

The gene calls are TRBV27 and TRBJ2-7; D is undetermined. CDR1 MNHEY and CDR2 SMNVEV come from the germline V gene (reference sequence). The CDR3 has 13 residues. V lost 5 bases and J 3 bases, leaving 11 bases between the germline ends. Written as DNA, the CDR3 is TGTGCCAGCAGTGAAAGGGCCGACTACGAGCAGTACTTC. It encodes CASSERADYEQYF.

V is TRBV7-9 and J is TRBJ1-1, with D unresolved. From germline, CDR1 is SEHNR and CDR2 FQNEAQ (reference sequence). This CDR3 has 15 residues. Trimming cost V 1 base and J 6 bases, with 15 bases left between them. The CDR3 DNA follows: TGTGCCAGCAGCTTAGGGGTTGGGAAAGGGCCTGAAGCTTTCTTT. Translated: CASSLGVGKGPEAFF.

J is TRBJ2-5 and V is TRBV6-1; no clear D. Trimming pared 2 bases from V and 1 base from J, leaving 8 bases between. CDR3 size: 14 residues. From germline, CDR1 is MNHNS and CDR2 SASEGT. The DNA for the CDR3 is TGTGCCAGCAGTGAATATCTACTCCAAGAGACCCAGTACTTC. It codes for CASSEYLLQETQYF.

The chain joins TRBV28 to TRBJ2-5, with 8 nucleotides matching TRBD1. Unmatched junction bases numbered 13, after V lost 2 bases and J lost 5 bases. The CDR3 runs to 17 residues. CDR1 MDHEN and CDR2 SYDVKM come from the germline V gene. CDR3 nucleotide sequence: TGTGCCAGCAGTTTAGATCAGGGGGCTTTTGGTTGGGAGACCCAGTACTTC. It encodes CASSLDQGAFGWETQYF.

The chain links TRBV29-1 to TRBJ2-7; maybe TRBD1 (5 bases). The CDR3 extends over 12 amino acids. V dropped 0 bases and J dropped 7 bases, with 10 bases sitting between them. CDR1 is SQVTM, CDR2 ANQGSEA, per germline. CDR3 protein: CSVEDQGVEQYF. The CDR3 DNA sequence: TGCAGCGTTGAAGATCAAGGGGTAGAGCAGTACTTC.

This clone was found a few times. This chain links TRBV29-1 with TRBJ2-2, with no clear D. Trimming shortened V by 6 bases and J by 4 bases, and 9 bases separated the two germline ends. Germline V CDR1 and CDR2: SQVTM, ANQGSEA. The CDR3 sequence is 12 residues long. CDR3 DNA: TGCAGCGTCATTCCCACCACCGGGGAGCTGTTTTTT. Protein: CSVIPTTGELFF.

The chain uses TRBV7-8 and TRBJ2-5; a possible D gene is TRBD2 (5 bases). CDR1 and CDR2 from the germline V gene are SGHVS and FQNEAQ. CDR3 size: 14 residues. Trimming took 5 bases from V and 1 from J, leaving 11 bases between them. The CDR3 DNA sequence: TGTGCCAGCAGCCGACCAGCGGTCCAAGAGACCCAGTACTTC. Translation: CASSRPAVQETQYF.

This rearrangement joins TRBV7-2 to TRBJ2-1; 9 nucleotides line up with TRBD2. The V gene end was trimmed by 5 bases and the J gene end by 4 bases; junction bases not matched to a gene: 9. The CDR3 runs to 16 residues. From germline, CDR1 is SGHTA and CDR2 FQGNSA. CDR3 DNA sequence: TGTGCCAGCAGCAAAACCGGGACTAGCACATACAATGAGCAGTTCTTC. Residues: CASSKTGTSTYNEQFF.

V is TRBV13 and J is TRBJ2-5; 10 bases line up with TRBD1. The CDR3 has 16 amino acids. The trim removed 1 base at V and 1 base at J, leaving 3 bases unmatched. The germline V gene has CDR1 PRHDT and CDR2 FYEKMQ (reference sequence). The DNA for the CDR3 is TGTGCCAGCAGCTTAGAGCGGACAGGGGGCCAAGAGACCCAGTACTTC. Translated: CASSLERTGGQETQYF.